These 8 T cell receptor beta chains came from one sample sequenced in a study of OX40 agonist ivuxolimab in advanced cancers. Repertoires were generated with immunoSEQ multiplex PCR, while TCRdb's copy carries only in-frame clones and drops some. Among roughly 52,000 clones listed, 77% were seen once. Specimen: CD4+ or CD8+ T cells sorted from blood, collected in a trial of the OX40 agonist ivuxolimab. These TCRs come from an adult with an advanced solid tumor such as melanoma, head and neck, liver or kidney cancer.

The V gene is TRBV7-9, the J gene TRBJ2-7, with 15 bases fitting TRBD2. Germline lookup yields CDR1 SEHNR and CDR2 FQNEAQ (reference sequence). The V segment lost 5 bases and the J segment 7 bases; nucleotides outside the gene matches: 6. The CDR3 contains 15 residues. The CDR3 loop reads CASSPGTSGRWEQYF. The CDR3 DNA follows: TGTGCCAGCAGCCCAGGGACTAGCGGGAGGTGGGAGCAGTACTTC.

This clone was detected ten times or more. The chain joins TRBV7-6 to TRBJ1-3; 9 nucleotides agree with TRBD1. Germline values: CDR1 SGHVS, CDR2 FNYEAQ. There are 15 residues in the CDR3. The V segment lost 5 bases and the J segment 4 bases; nucleotides outside the gene matches: 6. The chain's CDR3 is CASSPGQGKGNTIYF. The CDR3 DNA is TGTGCCAGCAGCCCTGGACAGGGGAAGGGAAACACCATATATTTT.

This clone was recorded only once. The chain carries TRBV6-1 and TRBJ2-7; possible D gene TRBD2, 6 bases. V was shortened by 1 base and J by 1 base, with 11 bases between the two germline ends. This CDR3 is 15 amino acids long. CDR1 is MNHNS, CDR2 SASEGT, per germline. The CDR3 DNA reads TGTGCCAGCAGTGAAGTGTACGGGACTTCCTACGAGCAGTACTTC. Its translation: CASSEVYGTSYEQYF.

With respect to this clone: The sample has other DNA sequences that encode this CDR3 too. The V and J genes are TRBV5-1 and TRBJ2-1, with D perhaps TRBD1 or TRBD2 (6 bases each). V lost 4 bases to trimming and J lost 4 bases, with 15 bases between them. Per the germline V gene, CDR1 is SGHRS and CDR2 is YFSETQ. The CDR3 contains 15 residues. The CDR3 DNA reads TGCGCCAGCAGCGGTGGTGGGGGGCCTTACAATGAGCAGTTCTTC. Translating gives CASSGGGGPYNEQFF.

This chain's CDR3 is CASSLSKGSNTEAFF. CDR3 nucleotides: TGTGCCAGCAGCTTATCTAAGGGCTCAAACACTGAAGCTTTCTTT. This sequence joins TRBV11-2 and TRBJ1-1; no reliable D call. V was clipped by 2 bases and J by 2 bases, with 12 bases between them. Looked up from germline, CDR1 is SGHAT and CDR2 is FQNNGV. The CDR3 length is 15 residues.

V gene TRBV27 combines with J gene TRBJ2-1; 7 bases are a match to TRBD2. The V and J ends lost 8 bases and 6 bases, in that order; junction bases with no gene match: 13. This CDR3 contains 15 residues. CDR1 is MNHEY, CDR2 SMNVEV, per germline (reference sequence). In DNA, the CDR3 is TGTGCCAGCGAAAGGTCCCGCGGGAGAGGCAATGAGCAGTTCTTC. This translates into CASERSRGRGNEQFF.

This clone appeared a few times. The J gene is TRBJ2-7, the V gene TRBV14; 12 bases match TRBD2. This CDR3 region has 17 residues. Germline V CDR1 and CDR2: SGHDN, FVKESK. The trim removed 4 bases at V and 1 base at J, leaving 8 bases unmatched. CDR3 sequence reads: CASSPRVTSGSSYEQYF. The CDR3 nucleotides read TGTGCCAGCAGCCCCCGGGTGACTAGCGGGAGTTCCTACGAGCAGTACTTC. The entire variable domain, with the rest obtained from reference TRBV14 and TRBJ2-7, is as follows: EAGVTQFPSHSVIEKGQTVTLRCDPISGHDNLYWYRRVMGKEIKFLLHFVKESKQDESGMPNNRFLAERTGGTYSTLKVQPAELEDSGVYFCASSPRVTSGSSYEQYFGPGTRLTVT.

This chain joins TRBV5-4 and TRBJ1-3, with 10 nucleotides matching TRBD1. V lost 4 bases and J lost 4; bases outside the gene matches: 8. The CDR3 is 16 residues long. Germline loops: CDR1 SGHNT, CDR2 YYREEE (reference sequence). The CDR3 here is CASSARQGAIGNTIYF. The CDR3 coding sequence is TGTGCCAGCAGCGCTCGACAGGGGGCGATCGGAAACACCATATATTTT.